At least ten counts were recorded for the clone carrying this T cell receptor beta chain. Its cognate antigen is unknown. These data belong to a study of regulatory T cells in long-lasting Graves disease. Study-level results: Patients with persistent disease showed a bias toward TRBV28, TRBJ1-2 and TRBJ2-5.

Germline V gene data show CDR1 as MDHEN and CDR2 as SYDVKM. V gave up 6 bases and J gave up 7 bases, with 18 bases separating them. The CDR3 is 15 residues long. Sample time point: newly diagnosed GD, antithyroid drugs for less than 3 months. Generation of the TCR library employed RNA extracted from PBMCs. Relying on iRepertoire HTBI primers and Arm-PCR of CDR3 regions, the team built TCR beta libraries. TCRdb reprocessed the multiplex PCR reads via MiXCR and lists one record per CDR3 protein. Among about 620,000 distinct CDR3 sequences listed, approximately 15% were seen once. These data are also associated with another study on T cells in Graves' hyperthyroidism and ophthalmopathy. That source reports: No progression to ophthalmopathy during 18 months of follow-up defined stable disease. Patients aged 18 to 65 had newly diagnosed hyperthyroidism that had lasted under 2 months. Most thyroid clonotypes expanded above 0.001 were also detected in blood.

The genes are TRBV28 and TRBJ1-4; D is ambiguous. This sequence was found in a woman aged 25-40 years with Graves disease. The starting material was peripheral blood mononuclear cells (PBMCs), obtained at new diagnosis, from a patient treated with antithyroid drugs. CDR3 coding DNA: TGTGCCAGCAGATTCTCCACGGGTTCAGCTGAAAAACTGTTTTTT. Translation gives CASRFSTGSAEKLFF.